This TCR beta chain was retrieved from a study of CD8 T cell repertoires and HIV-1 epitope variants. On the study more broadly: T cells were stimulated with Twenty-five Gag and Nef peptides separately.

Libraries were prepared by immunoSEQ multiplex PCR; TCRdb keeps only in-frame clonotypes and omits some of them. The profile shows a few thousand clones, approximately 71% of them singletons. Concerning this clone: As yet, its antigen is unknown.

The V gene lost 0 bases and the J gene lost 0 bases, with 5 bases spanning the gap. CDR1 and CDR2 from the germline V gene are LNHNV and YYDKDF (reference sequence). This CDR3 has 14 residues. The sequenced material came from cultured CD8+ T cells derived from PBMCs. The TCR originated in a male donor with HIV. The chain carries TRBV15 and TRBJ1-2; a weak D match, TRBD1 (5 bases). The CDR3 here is CATSRDRANYGYTF. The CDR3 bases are TGTGCCACCAGCAGAGACAGGGCTAACTATGGCTACACCTTC. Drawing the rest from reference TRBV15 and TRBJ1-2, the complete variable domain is DAMVIQNPRYQVTQFGKPVTLSCSQTLNHNVMYWYQQKSSQAPKLLFHYYDKDFNNEADTPDNFQSRRPNTSFCFLDIRSPGLGDTAMYLCATSRDRANYGYTFGSGTRLTVV.